Sequencing of this T cell receptor beta chain was carried out in a study of cytomegalovirus exposure and HLA in healthy donors. Trimming stripped 1 base from V and 6 bases from J, with 18 bases between. The CDR3 runs 16 residues. CDR1 and CDR2 (germline): SEHNR, FQNEAQ (reference sequence). In the PCR, 60 Vbeta and 13 Jbeta primers were used. Sequencing was performed with immunoSEQ multiplex PCR; in TCRdb, only in-frame clones are kept and a portion is missing. The sample includes 100,000 to 120,000 clones, around 80% of them seen just once. This receptor was identified in a man aged 18 to 29 in good health and CMV-seronegative. The V and J genes are TRBV7-9 and TRBJ1-1; TRBD1 might be the D (5 bases). Sequenced material: PBMCs. The CDR3 region has the DNA TGTGCCAGCAGCTTAGGCGTGGAGGGAGGGGTGGCTGAAGCTTTCTTT. Protein sequence: CASSLGVEGGVAEAFF.